This T cell receptor beta chain was recovered during a study of T-cell memory formation after mild COVID-19. The overall study: Across donors, TCR clusters were largely donor specific.

Losses at the gene ends were 6 bases for V and 5 bases for J; bases not matched to a gene: 13. The CDR3 covers 16 residues. CDR1 is MNHEY, CDR2 SVGEGT, per germline. In the case of this clonotype: Its antigen is still unknown.

Via MiXCR, TCRdb re-called the 5' RACE reads, giving one row per CDR3 protein. The sample lists just over 60,000 distinct CDR3 sequences, 9.3% occurring once. Study results and caveats: Mainly in CM and EM were contracting CD4+ clones; CD8+ were in EMRA. Certain responding clones were present in pre-infection memory, suggesting participation of cross-reactive memory.

Sequences were obtained from PBMCs or a T cell subset sorted from them (not recorded which). The chain uses TRBV6-2 or TRBV6-3 and TRBJ1-5; TRBD1 matches at 7 bases. This clonotype originated in a man between 18 and 35 years old who had mild COVID-19 (a few samples of this study predate the infection). Cell type and time point are not known. The chain's CDR3 is CASSRLPGQSYQPQHF. The CDR3 bases are TGTGCCAGCAGCAGGCTTCCGGGACAGAGTTATCAGCCCCAGCATTTT.